This TCR beta chain derives from a study of CD8 T cells in Susac syndrome. An input of about 0.45 to 1 ug of RNA was subjected to reverse transcription using random hexamers. Multiplex PCR with immunoSEQ amplified the TCR beta CDR3 across 54 Vbeta and 13 Jbeta. TCRdb fed the immunoSEQ multiplex PCR reads into MiXCR, producing one record per CDR3 protein. Among about 180,000 distinct CDR3 sequences listed, 85% to 95% were seen once. The CDR3 contains 11 residues. Trimming stripped 7 bases from V and 10 bases from J, with 14 bases between. TEMRA cells were FACS-enriched, with CD8+ and CD4+ T cells isolated negatively.

The rearrangement uses TRBV12-3 or TRBV12-4 and TRBJ2-7; the D is unclear. This receptor was obtained from a human donor with multiple sclerosis. The sample taken for sequencing was CD8+ T cells from PBMCs. CDR3 DNA sequence: TGTGCCAGCACCTCAGGTCCCTCCCAGTACTTC. Translating gives CASTSGPSQYF.